What follows are 28 T cell receptor beta chains derived from one specimen sequenced in a study of molecular identifiers for immune sequencing clone quantification. MiXCR, run by TCRdb on the PCR reads, gives a single entry per CDR3 protein. The table includes about 640,000 distinct CDR3 sequences, around 20% detected once. Sequencing was carried out using naive CD8+ T cells from blood, with Jurkat cell RNA spiked in. Subset noted: FACS-sorted CD8+CD4-CCR7+CD45RA+ naive T cells. These receptors all stem from a human donor in good health. Some libraries in this study had Jurkat cell RNA spiked in.

The table lists this clonotype with many counts. This chain joins TRBV7-2 and TRBJ2-3; 9 nucleotides agree with TRBD1. V was clipped by 1 base and J by 4 bases; unmatched bases: 3. Germline CDR1 and CDR2: SGHTA and FQGNSA. The CDR3 has 15 residues. The CDR3: CASSLGDRASDTQYF. The CDR3 DNA follows: TGTGCCAGCAGCTTAGGGGACAGGGCCTCAGATACGCAGTATTTT.

This clonotype showed up many times. The chain links TRBV5-1 to TRBJ1-1; 8 bases align to TRBD1. This CDR3 region has 14 residues. After removal of 1 base from V and 3 bases from J, the junction contained 2 bases not matched to a gene. CDR1 is SGHRS, CDR2 YFSETQ, per germline. The CDR3 DNA is TGCGCCAGCAGCTTGACAGGGGGTTACACTGAAGCTTTCTTT. The encoded protein is CASSLTGGYTEAFF.

This clonotype has at least ten counts. The chain recombines TRBV11-2 with TRBJ2-1; D is perhaps TRBD2 (5 bases). V was trimmed by 0 bases and J by 10 bases, leaving 13 bases between them. Germline CDR1 reads SGHAT; CDR2 reads FQNNGV. The CDR3 has 14 amino acids. The CDR3 reads CASSLDGAEVEQFF. The CDR3 DNA reads as TGTGCCAGCAGCTTAGACGGAGCGGAAGTAGAGCAGTTCTTC.

The V and J genes are TRBV12-3 or TRBV12-4 and TRBJ1-1, with a tentative D call TRBD1 (5 bases). The CDR3 is 16 amino acids. Trimming removed 3 bases at V and 3 bases at J, with 17 bases between. The CDR3 DNA reads as TGTGCCAGCAGTTTTATAATGAGGATGGGACACACTGAAGCTTTCTTT. Translating gives CASSFIMRMGHTEAFF.

The CDR3 reads CAISGSAGGRARTGELFF. In nucleotides, the CDR3 is TGTGCCATCAGTGGGTCGGCCGGGGGAAGGGCGAGGACCGGGGAGCTGTTTTTT. The chain employs TRBV10-3 and TRBJ2-2; the D gene is possibly TRBD2 (6 bases). Germline CDR1 ENHRY, CDR2 SYGVKD. The V end was cut by 4 bases, the J end by 5 bases, with 23 bases between. The CDR3 is 18 residues long.

This clonotype was detected many times. This sequence joins TRBV28 and TRBJ2-7; 9 bases line up with TRBD2. Germline trimming cut 3 bases from V and 2 bases from J; bases unmatched to any gene: 14. This CDR3 comprises 18 residues. CDR1 MDHEN and CDR2 SYDVKM come from the germline V gene. The CDR3 bases are TGTGCCAGCAGTTTCTTAGTAGCGGGAGTCACCCAAGCCTACGAGCAGTACTTC. This gives the protein CASSFLVAGVTQAYEQYF.

This clonotype was seen many times. The V call is TRBV20-1, the J call TRBJ2-7; TRBD1 agrees at 9 bases. CDR3 size: 15 residues. Looked up from germline, CDR1 is DFQATT and CDR2 is SNEGSKA (reference sequence). The V and J ends lost 1 base and 1 base, in that order; junction bases with no gene match: 5. This chain's CDR3 is CSARVLQGASYEQYF. CDR3 coding DNA: TGCAGTGCTAGAGTCTTACAGGGGGCATCCTACGAGCAGTACTTC.

Points on this clonotype: A junction end diverges from the germline sequence, so it may reflect a read error. The chain recombines TRBV10-2 with TRBJ1-6; the D is unclear. This CDR3 has 13 amino acids. Looked up from germline, CDR1 is WSHSY and CDR2 is SAAADI. CDR3 region: CASGEGRSSPLHF. The CDR3, as DNA: TGCGCCAGCGGTGAGGGTAGAAGTTCACCCCTCCACTTT.

This clonotype was observed many times. The rearrangement uses TRBV27 and TRBJ2-3; no clear D gene. This CDR3 is built from 15 residues. Per germline, CDR1 MNHEY and CDR2 SMNVEV (reference sequence). V dropped 6 bases and J dropped 2 bases, with 15 bases sitting between them. The CDR3 DNA sequence: TGTGCCAGCAGCCTTACATCTATAAACACAGATACGCAGTATTTT. It yields the protein CASSLTSINTDTQYF.

This clonotype was detected many times. The rearrangement joins TRBV6-2 or TRBV6-3 to TRBJ1-1; no clear D. The CDR3 runs to 15 residues. Trimming pared 1 base from V and 0 bases from J, leaving 9 bases between. Germline lookup yields CDR1 MNHEY and CDR2 SVGEGT. CDR3 region: CASSYLAGMNTEAFF. DNA for the CDR3: TGTGCCAGCAGTTACTTGGCAGGAATGAACACTGAAGCTTTCTTT.

This rearrangement joins TRBV6-2 or TRBV6-3 to TRBJ1-1; D gene unclear. There are 15 residues in the CDR3. Trimming removed 5 bases at V and 4 bases at J, with 17 bases between. Germline V gives CDR1 MNHEY, CDR2 SVGEGT. The CDR3 here is CASSTSGLQSTEAFF. The DNA for the CDR3 is TGTGCCAGCAGTACCTCCGGGCTCCAGAGCACTGAAGCTTTCTTT.

At least ten counts were recorded for this clonotype. The chain links TRBV18 to TRBJ2-7, with 11 bases that match TRBD1. Germline CDR1 and CDR2: KGHSH and LQKENI. V gave up 1 base and J gave up 7 bases; unmatched junction bases: 6. The CDR3 has 15 residues. Here the CDR3 DNA reads TGTGCCAGCTCACCACGAGGACAGGGGGCTGGAGAGCAGTACTTC. Translated: CASSPRGQGAGEQYF.

This clonotype was observed a few times. The gene calls are TRBV28 and TRBJ2-1, with TRBD2 identical over 7 bases. Looked up from germline, CDR1 is MDHEN and CDR2 is SYDVKM. The CDR3 runs to 13 residues. The V gene end was trimmed by 1 base and the J gene end by 9 bases; junction bases not matched to a gene: 3. The CDR3 DNA sequence: TGTGCCAGCAGTTTATTGGGGGGGGTTGAGCAGTTCTTC. Translating gives CASSLLGGVEQFF.

This clonotype was observed many times. The chain couples TRBV7-9 to TRBJ1-1; D is uncertain. V was trimmed by 8 bases and J by 6 bases, leaving 16 bases between them. The length of the CDR3 is 13 residues. Germline V gene sequence: CDR1 SEHNR, CDR2 FQNEAQ (reference sequence). The CDR3 coding sequence is TGTGCCAGCTTGGAGGGAAATGTAGCTGAAGCTTTCTTT. Its translation: CASLEGNVAEAFF.

In its sample, this clonotype was seen a few times. A junction boundary mismatches the germline segment, possibly from a read error. The J gene is TRBJ2-7, the V gene TRBV19; no reliable D call. The germline gives CDR1 LNHDA, CDR2 SQIVND (reference sequence). This CDR3 spans 13 amino acids. The CDR3 DNA follows: TGTGCCAGTAGTATGGGGATCAGCTACGAGCGGTACTTC. Translated, it gives CASSMGISYERYF.

About this clonotype: A read error may be the cause here, since a much bigger clone is one base away. J is TRBJ2-7 and V is TRBV11-2; TRBD1 matches at 7 bases. CDR3 length equals 15 residues. The J segment lost 0 bases and the V segment lost 5 bases, leaving 7 bases of the junction unmatched. Germline V CDR1 and CDR2: SGHAT, FQNNGV. The CDR3 loop is CASSLSRDSSYEQYF. Written as DNA, the CDR3 is TGTGCCAGCAGCCTTTCCCGGGACAGCTCCTACGAGCAGTACTTC.

The table lists this clonotype with many counts. This chain links TRBV7-9 with TRBJ2-1; possibly TRBD1 for D (5 bases). V was trimmed by 4 bases and J by 2 bases, leaving 18 bases between them. The CDR3 consists of 17 residues. Germline V gene lookup returns CDR1 SEHNR and CDR2 FQNEAQ (reference sequence). In nucleotides, the CDR3 is TGTGCCAGCAGCTCAAGTACAGAGAAAGGGGCCTACAATGAGCAGTTCTTC. The encoded protein is CASSSSTEKGAYNEQFF.

This clonotype was found many times. The chain is built from TRBV7-9 and TRBJ2-5; TRBD2 aligns across 7 bases. Germline V gene lookup returns CDR1 SEHNR and CDR2 FQNEAQ (reference sequence). The CDR3 consists of 14 residues. J was trimmed by 1 base and V by 6 bases; bases with no gene match: 5. The CDR3: CASRPTSAQETQYF. CDR3 DNA: TGTGCCAGCAGGCCCACTAGCGCCCAAGAGACCCAGTACTTC.

This clonotype was seen ten or more times. The V call is TRBV20-1, the J call TRBJ2-7; D may be TRBD1 or TRBD2 (5 bases each). This CDR3 spans 15 amino acids. Germline loops: CDR1 DFQATT, CDR2 SNEGSKA (reference sequence). V was pared by 0 bases and J by 0 bases, with 12 bases between. DNA of the CDR3: TGCAGTGCTAGAGATCCCGGGGCTAGCTCCTACGAGCAGTACTTC. Amino acids: CSARDPGASSYEQYF.

CDR3: CASSPPTGSGELFF. Here the CDR3 DNA reads TGTGCCAGCAGTCCACCCACGGGGTCCGGGGAGCTGTTTTTT. The chain links TRBV12-3 or TRBV12-4 to TRBJ2-2; the D gene is possibly TRBD2 (5 bases). Between the trimmed V and J ends, which lost 5 bases and 6 bases, there was a span of 13 bases. The CDR3 contains 14 residues.

At least ten counts were recorded for this clonotype. The chain recombines TRBV6-5 with TRBJ1-5; the D gene is possibly TRBD1 (6 bases). The CDR3 contains 14 residues. V shed 6 bases and J shed 4 bases, with 13 bases lying between them. Germline CDR1 MNHEY, CDR2 SVGAGI. For the CDR3, the DNA is TGTGCCAGCAGACTCACAGGGACGAATCAGCCCCAGCATTTT. Its protein product is CASRLTGTNQPQHF.

The sample holds many counts of this clonotype. The chain is built from TRBV19 and TRBJ2-3, with D perhaps TRBD1 or TRBD2 (5 bases each). V lost 0 bases and J lost 6, with 13 bases in between. Germline-derived CDR1 and CDR2 are LNHDA and SQIVND (reference sequence). This CDR3 contains 15 residues. CDR3 DNA: TGTGCCAGTAGTATAGACGGCAGGGAGCGGGATACGCAGTATTTT. It yields the protein CASSIDGRERDTQYF.

This clonotype was seen at least ten times. The chain combines TRBV25-1 with TRBJ2-3; TRBD2 matches at 7 bases. From germline, CDR1 is MGHDK and CDR2 SYGVNS. The CDR3 loop spans 16 amino acids. V was pared by 2 bases and J by 0 bases, with 5 bases of the junction left unmatched. The CDR3 protein is CASSEILSGSTDTQYF. CDR3 sequence (DNA): TGTGCCAGCAGTGAAATTCTTAGCGGGAGCACAGATACGCAGTATTTT.

As regards this clonotype: A read error is possible here, since a much larger clone lies one base away. This is likely a read error, given that the CDR3 carries no conserved phenylalanine or tryptophan at its end. The chain recombines TRBV15 with TRBJ2-4, with D tentatively TRBD2 (6 bases). Trimming took 5 bases from V and 5 from J, leaving 13 bases between them. The CDR3 has 14 residues. Looked up from germline, CDR1 is LNHNV and CDR2 is YYDKDF (reference sequence). Here the CDR3 DNA reads TGTGCCACCAGCCCTTATACGGGGGAAAACATTCAGTACCTC. Its translation is CATSPYTGENIQYL.

This clonotype was counted at least ten times. CDR3: CASSLGVYEQYF. CDR3 nucleotide sequence: TGTGCCAGCAGCTTAGGGGTCTACGAGCAGTACTTC. The rearrangement links TRBV7-9 to TRBJ2-7; D is unresolved. This CDR3 comprises 12 residues. Germline V lookup: CDR1 SEHNR, CDR2 FQNEAQ (reference sequence). V was clipped by 1 base and J by 3 bases, with 4 bases between them.

Points on this clonotype: A much larger clone differs from this one at a single base, so this may be a read error. The genes are TRBV3-1 and TRBJ2-2, with 10 bases matching TRBD2. Per germline, CDR1 LGHDT and CDR2 YNNKEL (reference sequence). This CDR3 comprises 16 residues. DNA for the CDR3: TGTGCCAGCAGCCTCGCGCTAGCGGGGGTCACCGGGGAGCTGTTGTTT. Amino acid sequence: CASSLALAGVTGELLF.

This clonotype occurred once. This could be a read error, since a much larger clone is one nucleotide away. J is TRBJ2-7 and V is TRBV4-3; 10 bases align to TRBD1. The germline V gene has CDR1 LGHNA and CDR2 YSLEER. CDR3 size: 16 residues. CDR3 DNA sequence: TGCGCCAGCAGCCAAGATCATGGGACAGGGGCCTACGAGCAGTGCTTC. Translation: CASSQDHGTGAYEQCF.

This clonotype was seen only a few times. The rearrangement links TRBV6-5 to TRBJ2-7; the D call may be TRBD1 or TRBD2 (5 bases each). This CDR3 is 14 amino acids long. Germline values: CDR1 MNHEY, CDR2 SVGAGI. V shed 2 bases and J shed 4 bases, with 12 bases lying between them. CDR3 in amino acids: CASSYRDGLYEQYF. In DNA form, the CDR3 reads TGTGCCAGCAGTTACCGGGACGGGTTATACGAGCAGTACTTC.